The 26 T cell receptor beta chains below all came from one sample that was sequenced in a study of T cells expressing NK-cell markers. TCRdb reprocessed the 5' RACE reads; each CDR3 protein has one entry and no DNA is given. Recorded here are about 380,000 distinct CDR3 sequences; the top ten clones represent 5.2%. Material for sequencing was blood T cells: a sorted CD56 or NKG2C T cell subset, CD4+ or CD8+ T cells, or bulk PBMC T cells (not recorded which). All receptors come from a man aged 18 to 69 in good health.

The CDR3 spells CSVQGGAWETQYF. The chain is built from TRBV20-1 and TRBJ2-5; TCRdb's D gene call, TRBD1, goes unchecked for lack of DNA. The CDR3 is 13 residues long. The germline gives CDR1 DFQATT, CDR2 SNEGSKA (reference sequence).

The rearrangement joins TRBV24-1 to TRBJ2-1; TCRdb's D call, TRBD2, is unchecked because there is no DNA. CDR1 and CDR2 from the germline V gene are KGHDR and SFDVKD. CDR3 size: 18 residues. CDR3 sequence reads: CATSPGVGLARSYNEQFF.

The chain is built from TRBV2 and TRBJ1-5; TCRdb outputs TRBD1, but without DNA this stays unchecked. Germline V CDR1 and CDR2: SNHLY, FYNNEI. The CDR3 length is 16 residues. CDR3 sequence reads: CARLYYRDLSNQPQHF. Complete variable domain (other parts from reference TRBV2 and TRBJ1-5): EPEVTQTPSHQVTQMGQEVILRCVPISNHLYFYWYRQILGQKVEFLVSFYNNEISEKSEIFDDQFSVERPDGSNFTLKIRSTKLEDSAMYFCARLYYRDLSNQPQHFGDGTRLSIL.

This chain uses TRBV5-1 with TRBJ2-2; checking the TCRdb D call of TRBD2 is not possible without DNA. From germline, CDR1 is SGHRS and CDR2 YFSETQ. This CDR3 region has 15 residues. The CDR3 sequence is CASSLWTTNTGELFF.

This chain connects TRBV27 to TRBJ1-6. This CDR3 is 16 amino acids long. Germline V gene data show CDR1 as MNHEY and CDR2 as SMNVEV (reference sequence). This CDR3 is CASSLLRSTYNSPLHF.

The V call is TRBV7-9, the J call TRBJ1-2; TCRdb picks TRBD1, but there is no DNA to check that call. Germline CDR1 is SEHNR and CDR2 is FQNEAQ (reference sequence). The CDR3 extends over 15 amino acids. This CDR3 reads CASSAYRGRGYGYTF.

V usage is TRBV2 and J usage is TRBJ2-7; TCRdb outputs TRBD1, but without DNA this stays unchecked. The germline CDR1 and CDR2 sequences are SNHLY and FYNNEI. The CDR3 runs 14 residues. This CDR3 is CASKTQGLSYEQYF.

The chain employs TRBV6-1 and TRBJ2-7; TCRdb designates TRBD2, a call that cannot be tested without DNA. The CDR3 length is 13 residues. Per germline, CDR1 MNHNS and CDR2 SASEGT. CDR3 amino acids: CASSDREGSQQYF.

J is TRBJ2-4 and V is TRBV12-3 or TRBV12-4; TCRdb's D call of TRBD2 is untestable without DNA. The CDR3 is 19 residues long. CDR3 amino acids: CASSFRPSGRGLAKNIQYF.

The chain is built from TRBV10-3 and TRBJ2-3. CDR1 and CDR2 (germline): ENHRY, SYGVKD. The CDR3 has 17 amino acids. CDR3 amino acids: CAISESGDLLPTDTQYF.

This chain's CDR3 is CASSLAFGFSDTQYF. The chain couples TRBV5-4 to TRBJ2-3. The CDR3 has 15 residues. Per the germline V gene, CDR1 is SGHNT and CDR2 is YYREEE (reference sequence).

The chain carries TRBV9 and TRBJ2-5; TCRdb outputs TRBD2, but without DNA this stays unchecked. Germline CDR1 SGDLS, CDR2 YYNGEE. The CDR3 totals 17 residues. CDR3 residues: CASSVGTSGGSLETQYF.

The CDR3 loop reads CASRGPLNSNQPQHF. The rearrangement uses TRBV6-1 and TRBJ1-5. This CDR3 spans 15 amino acids. From germline, CDR1 is MNHNS and CDR2 SASEGT.

The V and J genes are TRBV6-5 and TRBJ1-2. CDR3 length: 15 residues. Germline CDR1 is MNHEY and CDR2 is SVGAGI. This CDR3 is CASSYDTTIPYGYTF.

The rearrangement uses TRBV6-5 and TRBJ1-6; no DNA is available, so the TRBD1 call from TCRdb remains unchecked. The CDR3 covers 17 residues. The germline V gene has CDR1 MNHEY and CDR2 SVGAGI. CDR3 region: CASSHIRRRELNSPLHF.

This chain links TRBV2 with TRBJ2-7; lacking DNA, the TRBD1 call made by TCRdb goes unchecked. Germline CDR1 and CDR2: SNHLY and FYNNEI. This CDR3 region has 13 residues. CDR3 sequence reads: CASTGDSSYEQYF.

The gene calls are TRBV29-1 and TRBJ2-3; TCRdb's D call of TRBD2 is untestable without DNA. Germline V gene sequence: CDR1 SQVTM, CDR2 ANQGSEA. The CDR3 totals 17 residues. The CDR3 sequence: CSVEETLWATSTDTQYF.

V gene TRBV7-2 combines with J gene TRBJ2-1; TCRdb's D call of TRBD1 is untestable without DNA. The CDR3 is 13 residues long. The germline V gene has CDR1 SGHTA and CDR2 FQGNSA. This chain's CDR3 is CASHKPGTGEQFF.

The chain is built from TRBV2 and TRBJ2-7; TCRdb's D gene call, TRBD2, goes unchecked for lack of DNA. CDR1 and CDR2 from the germline V gene are SNHLY and FYNNEI. There are 15 residues in the CDR3. CDR3 region: CASSFGPIDDYEQYF.

The genes are TRBV4-2 and TRBJ2-1; TCRdb lists TRBD2, though no DNA is available to test this call. CDR1 and CDR2 (germline): LGHNA, YNFKEQ. This CDR3 is 17 amino acids long. CDR3 sequence: CASSPSTTGGSYNEQFF.

The chain has TRBV29-1 and TRBJ2-5; TCRdb designates TRBD2, a call that cannot be tested without DNA. The CDR3 sequence is 13 residues long. Germline CDR1 reads SQVTM; CDR2 reads ANQGSEA. This CDR3 reads CSVLSPGLETQYF.

The chain links TRBV15 to TRBJ2-3. The CDR3 is 16 residues long. Looked up from germline, CDR1 is LNHNV and CDR2 is YYDKDF (reference sequence). The CDR3 protein is CATSRMGSLVADTQYF.

The chain uses TRBV18 and TRBJ1-3. Germline CDR1 reads KGHSH; CDR2 reads LQKENI. The length of the CDR3 is 17 residues. The CDR3: CASSPRLPTPSENTIYF. The variable domain in full, completed from reference TRBV18 and TRBJ1-3, reads NAGVMQNPRHLVRRRGQEARLRCSPMKGHSHVYWYRQLPEEGLKFMVYLQKENIIDESGMPKERFSAEFPKEGPSILRIQQVVRGDSAAYFCASSPRLPTPSENTIYFGEGSWLTVV.

This chain uses TRBV7-2 with TRBJ2-6; TCRdb outputs TRBD1, but without DNA this stays unchecked. In germline, CDR1 is SGHTA, CDR2 FQGNSA. This CDR3 is 17 amino acids long. The CDR3 here is CASSRMTGKAGANVLTF.

The CDR3 reads CASSGNREETQYF. The chain joins TRBV2 to TRBJ2-5; TCRdb gives TRBD1 as the D gene, but with no DNA this cannot be confirmed. The CDR3 runs to 13 residues. Germline V CDR1 and CDR2: SNHLY, FYNNEI. The full variable domain, rest sourced from reference TRBV2 and TRBJ2-5, is EPEVTQTPSHQVTQMGQEVILRCVPISNHLYFYWYRQILGQKVEFLVSFYNNEISEKSEIFDDQFSVERPDGSNFTLKIRSTKLEDSAMYFCASSGNREETQYFGPGTRLLVL.

This chain's CDR3 is CASIRGSGQETQYF. The chain uses TRBV6-1 and TRBJ2-5; TCRdb's assignment of TRBD1 cannot be checked, as there is no DNA. Germline V gene sequence: CDR1 MNHNS, CDR2 SASEGT. CDR3 length: 14 residues.